The 12 T cell receptor beta chains in this list originate from one sample, sequenced in a study of shared clonotypes between healthy human individuals (dated by TCRdb to about 2020). Libraries were constructed by the immunoSEQ multiplex PCR assay. TCRdb obtained this table from immuneACCESS and retained in-frame rearrangements with V and J assigned. These tables miss some clones; where compared with another copy, unresolved V genes account for less than half of the shortfall, and the remainder is unexplained. A total of over a million clones appear in this sample, around 97% of them only once. The ten largest clones capture 1.2% of the sample. The sequenced sample was naive CD4+ T cells sorted from blood. The meaning of the sample's cell subset or site label: CD45RA+ positively selected. The receptors stem from a man aged 25-40 years in good health.

The chain employs TRBV6-5 and TRBJ1-2; D possibly corresponds to TRBD1 (5 bases). Germline values: CDR1 MNHEY, CDR2 SVGAGI. The CDR3 length is 13 residues. Trimming stripped 4 bases from V and 2 bases from J, with 8 bases between. The CDR3 bases are TGTGCCAGCAGTTTCCAGGGAAACTATGGCTACACCTTC. This encodes CASSFQGNYGYTF.

Points on this clone: The junction shows a germline mismatch at one end, possibly a read error. This rearrangement joins TRBV2 to TRBJ2-1; no reliable D call. CDR3 length: 12 amino acids. Germline V gene data show CDR1 as SNHLY and CDR2 as FYNNEI. CDR3 amino acids: CASTRSILEEFF. CDR3 in DNA: TGTGCCAGCACCAGGAGCATACTTGAGGAGTTCTTC.

The genes are TRBV18 and TRBJ2-3; D call uncertain. The CDR3 has 15 residues. From germline, CDR1 is KGHSH and CDR2 LQKENI. V was clipped by 5 bases and J by 1 base, with 13 bases between them. Here the CDR3 reads CASSNTLPRTDTQYF. CDR3 nucleotides: TGTGCCAGCTCAAATACCCTCCCTCGCACAGATACGCAGTATTTT.

CDR3 amino acids: CASSLPSSADEQFF. DNA of the CDR3: TGTGCCAGCAGTTTACCATCTAGCGCAGATGAGCAGTTCTTC. The chain employs TRBV28 and TRBJ2-1, with a tentative D call TRBD2 (6 bases). The V end was cut by 2 bases, the J end by 8 bases, with 13 bases between. From germline, CDR1 is MDHEN and CDR2 SYDVKM. CDR3 length equals 14 residues.

The rearrangement joins TRBV7-3 to TRBJ2-3, with D possibly TRBD1 on 6 matching bases. Trimming took off 5 bases at V and 11 bases at J, with 14 bases between the two ends. Germline-derived CDR1 and CDR2 are SGHTA and FQGTGA. This CDR3 contains 12 residues. The chain's CDR3 is CASSGGQGQQYF. In DNA, the CDR3 is TGTGCCAGCAGCGGCGGGCAGGGGCAGCAGTATTTT.

V gene TRBV29-1 combines with J gene TRBJ1-5, with D perhaps TRBD1 (5 bases). Germline CDR1 reads SQVTM; CDR2 reads ANQGSEA. The V end was cut by 4 bases, the J end by 3 bases, with 10 bases between. The CDR3 consists of 13 residues. CDR3 region: CSVAVGTNQPQHF. In nucleotides, the CDR3 is TGCAGCGTTGCGGTTGGGACCAATCAGCCCCAGCATTTT.

The chain employs TRBV28 and TRBJ1-5; possible D gene TRBD1, 6 bases. The CDR3 extends over 18 amino acids. Germline values: CDR1 MDHEN, CDR2 SYDVKM. V lost 5 bases and J lost 0, with 20 bases in between. The CDR3 spells CASSIGGLDSYSNQPQHF. The CDR3 DNA reads TGTGCCAGCAGTATAGGTGGGCTGGACAGCTATAGCAATCAGCCCCAGCATTTT.

This chain connects TRBV28 to TRBJ2-1; D is undetermined. Germline-derived CDR1 and CDR2 are MDHEN and SYDVKM. V gave up 8 bases and J gave up 8 bases, with 10 bases separating them. CDR3 length: 11 amino acids. For the CDR3, the DNA is TGTGCCAGCGGTACATACCATGAGCAGTTCTTC. Protein product: CASGTYHEQFF.

This sequence joins TRBV28 and TRBJ2-7, with D maybe TRBD2 (6 bases). The CDR3 contains 14 residues. Trimming removed 3 bases at V and 3 bases at J, with 12 bases between. Germline CDR1 reads MDHEN; CDR2 reads SYDVKM. The CDR3 here is CASSFPGGLYEQYF. CDR3 DNA: TGTGCCAGCAGTTTTCCAGGAGGGCTCTACGAGCAGTACTTC.

The genes are TRBV5-6 and TRBJ2-5, with TRBD1 matching 7 bases. The CDR3 contains 16 residues. V was clipped by 3 bases and J by 0 bases; unmatched bases: 8. Germline CDR1 reads SGHDT; CDR2 reads YYEEEE. The CDR3 protein is CASSSGTDNNQETQYF. CDR3 DNA sequence: TGTGCCAGCAGCTCCGGGACAGATAACAACCAAGAGACCCAGTACTTC.

The gene calls are TRBV5-1 and TRBJ2-4; the match to TRBD1 covers 7 bases. CDR1 is SGHRS and CDR2 is YFSETQ in the germline V gene. Trimming removed 3 bases from V and 6 bases from J; junction bases left unmatched: 6. This CDR3 has 14 residues. CDR3 in DNA: TGCGCCAGCAGCTCAGGGACAGCTTCAAACATTCAGTACTTC. Protein: CASSSGTASNIQYF.

The chain uses TRBV18 and TRBJ1-2; 8 bases match TRBD1. V lost 6 bases, J lost 4 bases, and 13 bases stayed unmatched. The CDR3 is made up of 16 amino acids. Germline-derived CDR1 and CDR2 are KGHSH and LQKENI. The CDR3 reads CASSLSLGQGAYGYTF. The CDR3 region has the DNA TGTGCCAGCTCTCTCTCGCTCGGACAGGGCGCCTATGGCTACACCTTC.